Listed below are T cell receptor beta chains from one sample, sequenced in a study of vaccination and CD4 T cells after COVID-19. Antigens of these TCRs are unknown. From the PCR reads, TCRdb called clonotypes with MiXCR, one entry per CDR3 protein. The repertoire has over 10,000 distinct CDR3 sequences, approximately 46% of them found once; the top ten carry about 6.8%. The sequenced material came from CD4+ T cells from blood, cultured in vitro. The receptors derive from a human donor who had recovered from COVID-19. Each CDR3 is given with its conserved first and last residue. The order of the fields is J gene, V gene, clone size, D gene, CDR3 protein, CDR3 DNA. The D gene is left open where the match is weak. The size field is filled for only some rows; it gives once, few, many or a size class.

TRBJ1-5 TRBV20-1 - TRBD1 CSAGQGANQPQHF TGCAGTGCTGGACAGGGGGCGAATCAGCCCCAGCATTTT
TRBJ2-7 TRBV12-3/TRBV12-4 - - CASRRQPYEQYF TGTGCCAGCAGGCGACAGCCCTACGAGCAGTACTTC
TRBJ1-1 TRBV6-4 few - CASSDKPGGGGTEAFF TGTGCCAGCAGTGACAAGCCCGGTGGGGGTGGAACTGAAGCTTTCTTT
TRBJ2-2 TRBV6-5 - - CASSYKDTGELFF TGTGCCAGCAGTTATAAGGACACCGGGGAGCTGTTTTTT
TRBJ2-1 TRBV4-3 - TRBD2 CASSRGISGGGNEQFF TGCGCCAGCAGCCGGGGGATCTCGGGGGGGGGCAATGAGCAGTTCTTC
TRBJ1-1 TRBV27 - TRBD1 CASSSQLQGRRTEAFF TGTGCCAGCAGTTCCCAATTACAGGGGAGGCGTACTGAAGCTTTCTTT
TRBJ2-1 TRBV11-3 once TRBD2 CASSLAGVAYNEQFF TGTGCCAGTTCCCTAGCGGGAGTGGCCTACAATGAGCAGTTCTTC
TRBJ1-2 TRBV6-1 - - CATGLTNYGYTF TGTGCCACTGGGCTTACTAACTATGGCTACACCTTC
TRBJ1-2 TRBV30 - TRBD1 CAWSPTGGLYGYTF TGTGCCTGGAGCCCAACAGGGGGACTTTATGGCTACACCTTC
TRBJ2-1 TRBV24-1 - TRBD2 CATSGARSSGGWNEQFF TGTGCCACCAGTGGTGCGCGTTCTAGCGGGGGCTGGAATGAGCAGTTCTTC
TRBJ2-3 TRBV27 - TRBD2 CASSRVGLADRTDTQYF TGTGCCAGCAGCCGCGTAGGACTAGCGGACCGCACAGATACGCAGTATTTT
TRBJ2-5 TRBV19 - TRBD2 CASKTSGKVETQYF TGTGCCAGTAAGACTAGCGGGAAGGTTGAGACCCAGTACTTC
TRBJ1-5 TRBV20-1 - - CSASGDSNQPQHF TGCAGTGCTTCAGGTGATAGCAATCAGCCCCAGCATTTT
TRBJ1-5 TRBV12-3/TRBV12-4 - - CASRAGLRGNQPQHF TGTGCCAGCAGAGCCGGTCTCCGGGGCAATCAGCCCCAGCATTTT
TRBJ1-3 TRBV30 - - CAWGGSSGNTIYF TGTGCCTGGGGAGGGTCCTCTGGAAACACCATATATTTT
TRBJ1-6 TRBV20-1 few - CSAPPDGSDSPLHF TGCAGTGCCCCCCCGGACGGTTCGGATTCACCCCTCCACTTT
TRBJ2-1 TRBV5-4 - TRBD2 CASRGSGGFYNEQFF TGTGCCAGCAGGGGGAGCGGGGGCTTCTACAATGAGCAGTTCTTC
TRBJ1-1 TRBV5-4 few TRBD1 CASSSWDRRVTEAFF TGTGCCAGCAGCTCCTGGGACAGGAGGGTCACTGAAGCTTTCTTT
TRBJ2-5 TRBV2 - TRBD2 CASRTRRSGVETQYF TGTGCCAGCAGGACCCGTAGGAGCGGGGTCGAGACCCAGTACTTC
TRBJ2-7 TRBV2 - - CASVRQAISYEQYF TGTGCCAGCGTCCGACAGGCGATCTCCTACGAGCAGTACTTC
TRBJ1-2 TRBV5-5 - TRBD1 CASSPGQGSYGYTF TGTGCCAGCAGCCCGGGACAGGGGTCCTATGGCTACACCTTC
TRBJ1-1 TRBV2 few TRBD1 CASSDVGQQNTEAFF TGTGCCAGCAGTGATGTGGGACAGCAGAACACTGAAGCTTTCTTT
TRBJ2-3 TRBV18 - TRBD2 CASSPQTSGGPTDTQYF TGTGCCAGCTCACCACAGACTAGCGGAGGACCCACAGATACGCAGTATTTT
TRBJ1-2 TRBV18 - TRBD1 CASSPGQGGHYGYTF TGTGCCAGCTCACCCGGACAGGGGGGTCACTATGGCTACACCTTC